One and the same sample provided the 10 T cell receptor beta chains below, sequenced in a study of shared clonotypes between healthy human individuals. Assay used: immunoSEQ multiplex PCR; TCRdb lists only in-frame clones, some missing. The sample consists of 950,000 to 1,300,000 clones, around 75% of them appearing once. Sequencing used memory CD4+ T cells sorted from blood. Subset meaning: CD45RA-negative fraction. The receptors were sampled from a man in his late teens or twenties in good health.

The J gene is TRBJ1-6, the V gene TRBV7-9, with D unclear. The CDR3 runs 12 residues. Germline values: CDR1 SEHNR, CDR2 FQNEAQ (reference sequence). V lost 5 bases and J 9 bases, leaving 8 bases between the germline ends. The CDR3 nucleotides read TGTGCCAGCAGCCGTAGGGTTTCACCCCTCCACTTT. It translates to CASSRRVSPLHF.

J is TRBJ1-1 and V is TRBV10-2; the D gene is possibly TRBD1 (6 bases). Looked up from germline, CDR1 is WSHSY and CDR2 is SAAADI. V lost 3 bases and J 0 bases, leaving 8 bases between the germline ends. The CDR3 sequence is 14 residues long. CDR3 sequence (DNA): TGCGCCAGCAGTGAAGGGGGAATGAACACTGAAGCTTTCTTT. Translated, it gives CASSEGGMNTEAFF.

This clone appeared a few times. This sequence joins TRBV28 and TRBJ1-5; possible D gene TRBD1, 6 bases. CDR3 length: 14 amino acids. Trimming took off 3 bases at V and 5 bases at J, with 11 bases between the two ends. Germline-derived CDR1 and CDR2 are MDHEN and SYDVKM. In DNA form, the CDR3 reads TGTGCCAGCAGTTTTCGGGGGCTTGATCAGCCCCAGCATTTT. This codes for CASSFRGLDQPQHF.

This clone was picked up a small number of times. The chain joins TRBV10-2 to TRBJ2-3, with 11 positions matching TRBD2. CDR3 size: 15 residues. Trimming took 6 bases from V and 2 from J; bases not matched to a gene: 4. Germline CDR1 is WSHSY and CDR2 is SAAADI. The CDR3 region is CASRLAGAVTDTQYF. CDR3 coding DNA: TGCGCCAGCAGACTAGCGGGGGCAGTCACAGATACGCAGTATTTT.

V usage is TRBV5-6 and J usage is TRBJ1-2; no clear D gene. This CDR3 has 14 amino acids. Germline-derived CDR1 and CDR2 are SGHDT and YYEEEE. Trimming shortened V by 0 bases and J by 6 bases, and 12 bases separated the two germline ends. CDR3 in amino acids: CASSLGAGWDGYTF. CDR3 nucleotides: TGTGCCAGCAGCTTGGGGGCAGGATGGGATGGCTACACCTTC.

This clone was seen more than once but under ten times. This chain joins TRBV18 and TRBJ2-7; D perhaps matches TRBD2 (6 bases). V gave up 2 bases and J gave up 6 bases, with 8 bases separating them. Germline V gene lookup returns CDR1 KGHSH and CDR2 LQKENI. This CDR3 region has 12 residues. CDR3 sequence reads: CASSPGGSEQYF. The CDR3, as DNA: TGTGCCAGCTCACCAGGAGGGTCCGAGCAGTACTTC.

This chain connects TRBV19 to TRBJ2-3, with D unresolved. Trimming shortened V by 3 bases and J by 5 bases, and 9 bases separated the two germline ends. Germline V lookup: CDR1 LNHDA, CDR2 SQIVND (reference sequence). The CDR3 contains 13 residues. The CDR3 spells CASSIPPQDTQYF. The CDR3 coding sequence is TGTGCCAGTAGTATCCCTCCCCAAGATACGCAGTATTTT. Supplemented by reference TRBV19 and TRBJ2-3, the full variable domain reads DGGITQSPKYLFRKEGQNVTLSCEQNLNHDAMYWYRQDPGQGLRLIYYSQIVNDFQKGDIAEGYSVSREKKESFPLTVTSAQKNPTAFYLCASSIPPQDTQYFGPGTRLTVL.

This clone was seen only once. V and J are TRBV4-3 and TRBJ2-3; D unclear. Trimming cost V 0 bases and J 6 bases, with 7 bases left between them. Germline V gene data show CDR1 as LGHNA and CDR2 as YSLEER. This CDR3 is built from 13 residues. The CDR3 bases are TGCGCCAGCAGCCAAGAGGGCGCGGATACGCAGTATTTT. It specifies CASSQEGADTQYF.

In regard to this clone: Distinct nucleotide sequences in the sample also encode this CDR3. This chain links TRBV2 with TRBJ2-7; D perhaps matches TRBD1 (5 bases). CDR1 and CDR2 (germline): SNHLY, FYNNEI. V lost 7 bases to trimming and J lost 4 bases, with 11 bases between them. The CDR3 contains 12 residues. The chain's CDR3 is CASTLQGYEQYF. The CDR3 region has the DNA TGTGCCAGCACCCTTCAGGGATACGAGCAGTACTTC.

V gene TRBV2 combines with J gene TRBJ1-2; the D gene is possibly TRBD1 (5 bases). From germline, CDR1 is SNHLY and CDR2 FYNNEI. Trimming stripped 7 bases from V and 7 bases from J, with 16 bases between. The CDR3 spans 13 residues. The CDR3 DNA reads TGTGCCAGCACTACGACAGTTGAGGTTGGCTACACCTTC. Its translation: CASTTTVEVGYTF.